Presented here are 29 T cell receptor beta chains from one specimen sequenced in a study of blood T cell repertoires in COVID-19. Repertoires were generated with immunoSEQ multiplex PCR, while TCRdb's copy carries only in-frame clones and drops some. Counted here are 65,000 or so clones, 81% occurring once; the ten biggest clones make up approximately 0.83%. The sequenced sample was peripheral blood. All receptors derive from a woman aged 65 to 85 with acute or convalescent COVID-19.

The V call is TRBV6-6, the J call TRBJ1-4; 8 positions match TRBD1. This CDR3 spans 13 amino acids. Trimming at V came to 4 bases and at J to 10 bases, leaving 5 bases not matched to a gene. Germline V gene data show CDR1 as MNHNY and CDR2 as SVGAGI (reference sequence). Here the CDR3 reads CASSSGGEGKLFF. As DNA, the CDR3 is TGTGCCAGCAGTTCAGGGGGCGAGGGAAAACTGTTTTTT.

V and J are TRBV5-8 and TRBJ2-1; D is ambiguous. Trimming took off 2 bases at V and 5 bases at J, with 5 bases between the two ends. Germline V gives CDR1 SGHTS, CDR2 YDEGEE. There are 12 residues in the CDR3. The CDR3 is CASSFRDNEQFF. As DNA, the CDR3 is TGTGCCAGCAGCTTCCGAGACAATGAGCAGTTCTTC. Complete variable domain (other parts from reference TRBV5-8 and TRBJ2-1): EAGVTQSPTHLIKTRGQQATLRCSPISGHTSVYWYQQALGLGLQFLLWYDEGEERNRGNFPPRFSGRQFPNYSSELNVNALELEDSALYLCASSFRDNEQFFGPGTRLTVL.

J is TRBJ1-1 and V is TRBV11-2, with 8 bases that match TRBD1. With V trimmed by 0 bases and J by 11 bases, 2 bases remained unmatched. This CDR3 region has 12 residues. Per germline, CDR1 SGHAT and CDR2 FQNNGV. The DNA of the CDR3 is TGTGCCAGCAGCTTAGACCGGGACAGGGCTTTCTTT. It yields the protein CASSLDRDRAFF.

The chain links TRBV28 to TRBJ1-3; a possible D gene is TRBD1 (5 bases). This CDR3 is 15 amino acids long. The V end was cut by 6 bases, the J end by 4 bases, with 16 bases between. The germline CDR1 and CDR2 sequences are MDHEN and SYDVKM. CDR3 in amino acids: CASSDAGLSGNTIYF. Here the CDR3 DNA reads TGTGCCAGCAGCGATGCGGGACTCTCGGGAAACACCATATATTTT. The full variable domain, with the rest looked up from reference TRBV28 and TRBJ1-3, is DVKVTQSSRYLVKRTGEKVFLECVQDMDHENMFWYRQDPGLGLRLIYFSYDVKMKEKGDIPEGYSVSREKKERFSLILESASTNQTSMYLCASSDAGLSGNTIYFGEGSWLTVV.

The J gene is TRBJ2-2, the V gene TRBV7-9; 7 bases match TRBD1. The germline V gene encodes CDR1 SEHNR and CDR2 FQNEAQ (reference sequence). J gave up 1 base and V 2 bases, and 4 bases lay outside the gene matches. The CDR3 contains 16 residues. CDR3 nucleotide sequence: TGTGCCAGCAGCTTACGACAGGGTGAGAACACCGGGGAGCTGTTTTTT. This encodes CASSLRQGENTGELFF.

V is TRBV5-4 and J is TRBJ2-1; 7 bases align to TRBD2. V lost 2 bases to trimming and J lost 0 bases; unmatched junction nucleotides: 8. This CDR3 region has 17 residues. CDR1 and CDR2 (germline): SGHNT, YYREEE (reference sequence). The CDR3 nucleotides read TGTGCCAGCAGCTTCACCAGCGGGGTAACCTCCTACAATGAGCAGTTCTTC. This encodes CASSFTSGVTSYNEQFF.

The chain carries TRBV12-3 or TRBV12-4 and TRBJ1-1, with unresolved D. The length of the CDR3 is 13 residues. Trimming left V 3 bases short and J 11 bases short, with 16 bases between. The CDR3 is CASSFSRDNFAFF. The CDR3 DNA reads TGTGCCAGCAGTTTTAGTCGCGACAACTTTGCTTTCTTT.

J is TRBJ2-2 and V is TRBV18; D gene unclear. Deletions cut 5 bases from V and 8 bases from J, with 6 bases between. The CDR3 totals 11 residues. Germline V gene sequence: CDR1 KGHSH, CDR2 LQKENI. This CDR3 is CASSTSGELFF. CDR3 bases: TGTGCCAGCTCAACTTCAGGGGAGCTGTTTTTT.

The V gene is TRBV28, the J gene TRBJ1-1; the D gene is possibly TRBD1 (5 bases). The CDR3 length is 12 residues. Deletions cut 6 bases from V and 1 base from J, with 6 bases between. The germline V gene encodes CDR1 MDHEN and CDR2 SYDVKM. As DNA, the CDR3 is TGTGCCAGCAGGGGGCCGAACACTGAAGCTTTCTTT. This gives the protein CASRGPNTEAFF.

Only a few counts were recorded for this clone. The rearrangement uses TRBV11-2 and TRBJ2-7; no definite D call. Germline V gene sequence: CDR1 SGHAT, CDR2 FQNNGV. This CDR3 is built from 16 residues. V was cut by 5 bases and J by 2 bases, with 19 bases left in between. The CDR3 region is CASSPRRGPLAYEQYF. For the CDR3, the DNA is TGTGCCAGCAGCCCCAGACGTGGGCCCCTGGCCTACGAGCAGTACTTC.

The chain employs TRBV6-5 and TRBJ2-2; D gene unclear. Trimming removed 9 bases from V and 4 bases from J, with 12 bases in between. The germline gives CDR1 MNHEY, CDR2 SVGAGI. The CDR3 spans 13 residues. The CDR3 bases are TGTGCCAGTTCTCAGGTCTCCACCGGGGAGCTGTTTTTT. Amino acid sequence: CASSQVSTGELFF.

The sample holds one count of this clone. The J gene is TRBJ2-2, the V gene TRBV18, with D perhaps matching TRBD1 (6 bases). CDR1 is KGHSH and CDR2 is LQKENI in the germline V gene. V gave up 2 bases and J gave up 5 bases, with 21 bases separating them. The CDR3 totals 18 residues. The CDR3 nucleotides read TGTGCCAGCTCACCAGACCCCGGGGACAACTATCCTACCGGGGAGCTGTTTTTT. This translates into CASSPDPGDNYPTGELFF.

The chain employs TRBV7-2 and TRBJ2-3; no clear D gene. CDR3 length: 15 residues. V shed 1 base and J shed 0 bases, with 8 bases lying between them. The germline V gene has CDR1 SGHTA and CDR2 FQGNSA. CDR3 loop: CASSLVSVSTDTQYF. Here the CDR3 DNA reads TGTGCCAGCAGCTTAGTTTCGGTTAGCACAGATACGCAGTATTTT.

The chain employs TRBV7-2 and TRBJ2-5, with D possibly matching TRBD1 (6 bases). V was trimmed by 5 bases and J by 1 base, leaving 11 bases between them. Germline CDR1 is SGHTA and CDR2 is FQGNSA. This CDR3 has 14 residues. The CDR3 region is CASSAHRVQETQYF. The CDR3 region has the DNA TGTGCCAGCAGCGCGCACAGGGTCCAAGAGACCCAGTACTTC.

CDR3 amino acids: CASTVGRGSDTQYF. CDR3 coding DNA: TGTGCCAGCACCGTCGGTCGGGGGTCAGATACGCAGTATTTT. The chain couples TRBV28 to TRBJ2-3; TRBD2 is a possible D gene (6 bases). Trimming left V 7 bases short and J 4 bases short, with 15 bases between. The CDR3 contains 14 residues. Per germline, CDR1 MDHEN and CDR2 SYDVKM.

V gene TRBV25-1 combines with J gene TRBJ2-7; D gene unclear. The CDR3 runs to 14 residues. Germline V lookup: CDR1 MGHDK, CDR2 SYGVNS. V was clipped by 3 bases and J by 0 bases, with 9 bases between them. CDR3 sequence reads: CASSEVGGSYEQYF. CDR3 nucleotides: TGTGCCAGCAGTGAGGTAGGCGGCTCCTACGAGCAGTACTTC.

The chain carries TRBV7-9 and TRBJ2-1, with TRBD1 matching over 11 bases. The CDR3 loop spans 16 amino acids. Per germline, CDR1 SEHNR and CDR2 FQNEAQ (reference sequence). Trimming removed 3 bases from V and 7 bases from J; junction bases left unmatched: 8. The DNA for the CDR3 is TGTGCCAGCAGCTTGCTAGGACAGGGGGCGAGAAATGAGCAGTTCTTC. This sequence encodes CASSLLGQGARNEQFF.

The CDR3: CASSSPTSGKVHEQFF. CDR3 sequence (DNA): TGTGCCAGCAGTTCCCCCACTAGCGGGAAGGTCCATGAGCAGTTCTTC. The rearrangement links TRBV6-5 to TRBJ2-1, with 10 bases that match TRBD2. The CDR3 spans 16 residues. V lost 4 bases and J lost 8; bases outside the gene matches: 11. CDR1 is MNHEY and CDR2 is SVGAGI in the germline V gene.

The gene calls are TRBV14 and TRBJ2-7; D may be TRBD2 (6 bases). The germline V and J ends were trimmed by 1 base and 7 bases, with 14 bases remaining between them. The germline CDR1 and CDR2 sequences are SGHDN and FVKESK. The CDR3 consists of 14 residues. This chain's CDR3 is CASSQVGSRGEQYF. CDR3 coding DNA: TGTGCCAGCAGCCAAGTAGGTTCTCGGGGGGAGCAGTACTTC.

The rearrangement joins TRBV7-2 to TRBJ2-2; D call uncertain. The CDR3 runs to 15 residues. The V end was cut by 5 bases, the J end by 1 base, with 11 bases between. From germline, CDR1 is SGHTA and CDR2 FQGNSA. CDR3 protein: CASSPTEVNTGELFF. CDR3 bases: TGTGCCAGCAGCCCGACTGAAGTGAACACCGGGGAGCTGTTTTTT.

Here the CDR3 reads CASDSTGSTSPLHF. In DNA form, the CDR3 reads TGTGCCAGCGATTCGACAGGGAGTACTTCACCCCTCCACTTT. This chain uses TRBV28 with TRBJ1-6; 7 bases match TRBD1. V dropped 8 bases and J dropped 9; count of bases not matched to a gene: 10. Per germline, CDR1 MDHEN and CDR2 SYDVKM. The CDR3 runs to 14 residues.

The chain employs TRBV2 and TRBJ2-6; D remains unclear. V was clipped by 2 bases and J by 0 bases, with 5 bases between them. CDR1 is SNHLY and CDR2 is FYNNEI in the germline V gene. The CDR3 is made up of 15 amino acids. CDR3 residues: CASSEQDSGANVLTF. CDR3 nucleotide sequence: TGTGCCAGCAGTGAACAGGACTCTGGGGCCAACGTCCTGACTTTC.

The genes are TRBV5-1 and TRBJ2-5; D remains ambiguous. V shed 5 bases and J shed 4 bases, with 12 bases lying between them. CDR3 length: 13 residues. CDR1 and CDR2 (germline): SGHRS, YFSETQ. In nucleotides, the CDR3 is TGCGCCAGCAGGCCGGGTTCTGCAGAGACCCAGTACTTC. The encoded protein is CASRPGSAETQYF. Variable domain in full (rest from reference TRBV5-1 and TRBJ2-5): KAGVTQTPRYLIKTRGQQVTLSCSPISGHRSVSWYQQTPGQGLQFLFEYFSETQRNKGNFPGRFSGRQFSNSRSEMNVSTLELGDSALYLCASRPGSAETQYFGPGTRLLVL.

The chain combines TRBV19 with TRBJ2-1; no reliable D call. The CDR3 sequence is 11 residues long. Looked up from germline, CDR1 is LNHDA and CDR2 is SQIVND (reference sequence). With 2 bases removed from V and 9 bases from J, the gap between germline ends came to 5 bases. Written as DNA, the CDR3 is TGTGCCAGTAGTATAAACGGTGAGCAGTTCTTC. Translating it yields CASSINGEQFF.

The genes are TRBV7-9 and TRBJ1-1; 8 bases are shared with TRBD1. CDR1 and CDR2 (germline): SEHNR, FQNEAQ (reference sequence). This CDR3 spans 15 amino acids. V lost 4 bases, J lost 5 bases, and 9 bases stayed unmatched. The CDR3 DNA follows: TGTGCCAGCAGCTCGACTACCACAGGGGGGACTGAAGCTTTCTTT. It codes for CASSSTTTGGTEAFF.

The chain combines TRBV6-5 with TRBJ1-2; D remains ambiguous. Germline V gene data show CDR1 as MNHEY and CDR2 as SVGAGI. V gave up 4 bases and J gave up 4 bases, with 16 bases separating them. This CDR3 has 15 amino acids. The CDR3, as DNA: TGTGCCAGCAGTTCCCGATTCCCTGGCGGCTATGGCTACACCTTC. Protein sequence: CASSSRFPGGYGYTF.

The rearrangement joins TRBV12-3 or TRBV12-4 to TRBJ1-1, with no clear D. Trimming left V 6 bases short and J 4 bases short, with 12 bases between. The CDR3 totals 13 residues. The CDR3 is CASSPRLGTEAFF. CDR3 nucleotides: TGTGCCAGCAGCCCTAGGCTGGGCACTGAAGCTTTCTTT.

The rearrangement uses TRBV12-5 and TRBJ1-3, with D uncertain. The CDR3 is 18 residues long. The V gene lost 0 bases and the J gene lost 0 bases, with 15 bases spanning the gap. The germline CDR1 and CDR2 sequences are LGHNT and FRNRAP. The CDR3 reads CASGLVIFPESSGNTIYF. DNA of the CDR3: TGTGCTAGTGGTTTGGTAATCTTCCCCGAGAGCTCTGGAAACACCATATATTTT.

J is TRBJ2-5 and V is TRBV9, with D unclear. The V and J ends lost 0 bases and 4 bases respectively, with 7 bases between them. The CDR3 consists of 13 residues. Germline CDR1 SGDLS, CDR2 YYNGEE. Here the CDR3 DNA reads TGTGCCAGCAGCGTAGGTGGCAGAGAGACCCAGTACTTC. Residues: CASSVGGRETQYF.